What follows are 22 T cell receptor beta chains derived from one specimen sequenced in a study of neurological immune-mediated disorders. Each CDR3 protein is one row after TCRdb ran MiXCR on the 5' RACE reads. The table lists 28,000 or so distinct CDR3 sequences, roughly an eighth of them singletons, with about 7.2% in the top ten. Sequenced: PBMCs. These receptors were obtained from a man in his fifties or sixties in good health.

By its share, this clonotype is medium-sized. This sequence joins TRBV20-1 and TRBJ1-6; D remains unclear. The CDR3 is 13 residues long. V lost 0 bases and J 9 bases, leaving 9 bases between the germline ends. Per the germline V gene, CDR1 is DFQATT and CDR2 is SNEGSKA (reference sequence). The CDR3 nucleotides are TGCAGTGCTAGAGATCTCGGGGTTTCACCCCTCCACTTT. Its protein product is CSARDLGVSPLHF.

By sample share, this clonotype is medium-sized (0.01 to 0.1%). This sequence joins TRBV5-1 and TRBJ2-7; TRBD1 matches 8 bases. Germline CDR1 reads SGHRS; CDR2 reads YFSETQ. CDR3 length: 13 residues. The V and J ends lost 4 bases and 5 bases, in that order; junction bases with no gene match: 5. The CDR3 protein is CASSTGQADEQYF. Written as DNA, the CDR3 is TGCGCCAGCAGCACGGGACAGGCCGACGAGCAGTACTTC.

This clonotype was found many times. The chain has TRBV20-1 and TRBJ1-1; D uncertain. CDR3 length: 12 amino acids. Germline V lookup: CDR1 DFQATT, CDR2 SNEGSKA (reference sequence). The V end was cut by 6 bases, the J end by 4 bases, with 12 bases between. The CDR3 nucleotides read TGCAGTGCCACCTTGGGGAGCACTGAAGCTTTCTTT. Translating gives CSATLGSTEAFF.

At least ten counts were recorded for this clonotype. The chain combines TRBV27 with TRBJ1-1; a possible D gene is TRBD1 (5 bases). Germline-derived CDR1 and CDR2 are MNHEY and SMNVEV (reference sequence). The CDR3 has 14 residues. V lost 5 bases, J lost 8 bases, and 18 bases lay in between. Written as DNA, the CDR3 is TGTGCCAGCAGTACAATACCCGGACATATAGAAGCTTTCTTT. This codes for CASSTIPGHIEAFF.

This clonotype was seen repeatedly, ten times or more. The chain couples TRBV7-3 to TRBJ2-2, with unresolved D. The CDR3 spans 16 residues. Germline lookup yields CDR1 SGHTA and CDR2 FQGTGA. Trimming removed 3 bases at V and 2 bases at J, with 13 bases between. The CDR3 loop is CASSLVPPGNTGELFF. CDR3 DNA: TGTGCCAGCAGCTTGGTTCCCCCGGGTAACACCGGGGAGCTGTTTTTT.

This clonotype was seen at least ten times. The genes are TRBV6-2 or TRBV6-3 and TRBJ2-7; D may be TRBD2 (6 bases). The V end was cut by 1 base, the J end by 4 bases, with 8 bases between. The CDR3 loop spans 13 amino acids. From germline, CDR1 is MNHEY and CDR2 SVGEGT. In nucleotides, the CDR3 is TGTGCCAGCAGTTACTTCGGGACTTACGAGCAGTACTTC. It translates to CASSYFGTYEQYF.

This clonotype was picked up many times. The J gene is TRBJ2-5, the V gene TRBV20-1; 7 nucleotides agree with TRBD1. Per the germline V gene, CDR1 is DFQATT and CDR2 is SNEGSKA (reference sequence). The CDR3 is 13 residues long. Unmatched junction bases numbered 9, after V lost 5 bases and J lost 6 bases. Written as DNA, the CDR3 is TGCAGTGCTGACTCCGACAGGGATCAGACCCAGTACTTC. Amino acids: CSADSDRDQTQYF.

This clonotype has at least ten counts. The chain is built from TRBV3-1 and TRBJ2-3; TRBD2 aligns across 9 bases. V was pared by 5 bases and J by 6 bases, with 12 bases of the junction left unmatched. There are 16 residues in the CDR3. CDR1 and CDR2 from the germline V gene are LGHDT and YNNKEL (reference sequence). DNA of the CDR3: TGTGCCAGCAGCTCCGGCCTAGCGGGGCGATCGGATACGCAGTATTTT. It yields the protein CASSSGLAGRSDTQYF.

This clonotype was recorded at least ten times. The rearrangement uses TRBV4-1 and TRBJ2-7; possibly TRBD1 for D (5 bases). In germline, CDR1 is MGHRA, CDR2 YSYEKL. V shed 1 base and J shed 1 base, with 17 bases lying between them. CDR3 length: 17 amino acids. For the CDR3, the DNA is TGCGCCAGCAGCCAAGCTCTAAGGGGCCCACCTTCCTACGAGCAGTACTTC. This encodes CASSQALRGPPSYEQYF.

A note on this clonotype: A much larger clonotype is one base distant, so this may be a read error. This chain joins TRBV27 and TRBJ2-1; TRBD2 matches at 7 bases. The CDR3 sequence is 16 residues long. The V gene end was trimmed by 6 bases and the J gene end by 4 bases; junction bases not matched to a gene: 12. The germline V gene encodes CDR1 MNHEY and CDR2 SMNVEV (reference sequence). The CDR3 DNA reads TGTGCCAGCAGCCCTTTCGGACTAGTGAAATACAATGAGCAGTTCTTC. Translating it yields CASSPFGLVKYNEQFF.

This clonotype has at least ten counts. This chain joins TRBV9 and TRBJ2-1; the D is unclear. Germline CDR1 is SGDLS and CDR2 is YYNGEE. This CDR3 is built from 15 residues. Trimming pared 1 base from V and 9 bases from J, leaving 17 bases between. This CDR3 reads CASSVMIKGEGEQFF. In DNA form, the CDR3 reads TGTGCCAGCAGCGTAATGATCAAGGGTGAAGGTGAGCAGTTCTTC.

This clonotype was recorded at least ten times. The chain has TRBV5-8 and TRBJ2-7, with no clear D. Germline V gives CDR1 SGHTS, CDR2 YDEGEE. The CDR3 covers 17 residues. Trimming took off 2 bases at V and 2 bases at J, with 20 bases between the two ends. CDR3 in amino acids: CASSFGLVLGKTYEQYF. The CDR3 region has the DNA TGTGCCAGCAGCTTTGGTCTAGTACTGGGAAAAACCTACGAGCAGTACTTC. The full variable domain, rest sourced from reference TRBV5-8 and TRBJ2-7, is EAGVTQSPTHLIKTRGQQATLRCSPISGHTSVYWYQQALGLGLQFLLWYDEGEERNRGNFPPRFSGRQFPNYSSELNVNALELEDSALYLCASSFGLVLGKTYEQYFGPGTRLTVT.

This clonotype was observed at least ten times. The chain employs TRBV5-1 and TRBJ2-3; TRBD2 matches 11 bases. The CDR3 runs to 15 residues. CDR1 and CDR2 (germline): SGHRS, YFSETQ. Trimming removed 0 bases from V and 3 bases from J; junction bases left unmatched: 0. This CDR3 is CASSLGLAGTDTQYF. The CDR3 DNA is TGCGCCAGCAGCTTGGGACTAGCGGGGACAGATACGCAGTATTTT. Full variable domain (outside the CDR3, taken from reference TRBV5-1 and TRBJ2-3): KAGVTQTPRYLIKTRGQQVTLSCSPISGHRSVSWYQQTPGQGLQFLFEYFSETQRNKGNFPGRFSGRQFSNSRSEMNVSTLELGDSALYLCASSLGLAGTDTQYFGPGTRLTVL.

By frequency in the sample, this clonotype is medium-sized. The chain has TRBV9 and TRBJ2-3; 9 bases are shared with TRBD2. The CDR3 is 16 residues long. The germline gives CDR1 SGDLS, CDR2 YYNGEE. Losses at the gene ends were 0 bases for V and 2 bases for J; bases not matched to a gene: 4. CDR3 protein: CASSVGLAGTTDTQYF. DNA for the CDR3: TGTGCCAGCAGCGTAGGTCTAGCGGGGACCACAGATACGCAGTATTTT.

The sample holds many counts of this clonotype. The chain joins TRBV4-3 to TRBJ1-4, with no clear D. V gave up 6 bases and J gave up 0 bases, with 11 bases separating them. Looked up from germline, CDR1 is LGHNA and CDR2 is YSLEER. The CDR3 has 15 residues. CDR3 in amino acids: CASRDGYATNEKLFF. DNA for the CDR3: TGCGCCAGCAGGGACGGATATGCAACTAATGAAAAACTGTTTTTT.

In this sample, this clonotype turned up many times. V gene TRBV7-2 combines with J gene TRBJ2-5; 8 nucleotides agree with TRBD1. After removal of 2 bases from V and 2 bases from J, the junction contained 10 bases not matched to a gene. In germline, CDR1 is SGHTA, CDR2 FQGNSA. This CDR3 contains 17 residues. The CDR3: CASSLPGGLFRQETQYF. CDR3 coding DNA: TGTGCCAGCAGCTTACCAGGGGGCTTATTTCGACAAGAGACCCAGTACTTC.

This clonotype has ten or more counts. CDR3 sequence (DNA): TGTGCCAGCAGTGAAATCTGGCACTATGGCTACACCTTC. Its translation is CASSEIWHYGYTF. This chain joins TRBV6-1 and TRBJ1-2; D gene uncertain. V dropped 2 bases and J dropped 3 bases, with 7 bases sitting between them. CDR1 and CDR2 (germline): MNHNS, SASEGT. This CDR3 contains 13 residues.

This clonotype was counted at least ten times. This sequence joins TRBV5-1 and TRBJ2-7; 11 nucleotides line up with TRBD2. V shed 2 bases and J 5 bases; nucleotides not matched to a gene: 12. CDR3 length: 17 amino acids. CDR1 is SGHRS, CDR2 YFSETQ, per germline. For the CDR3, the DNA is TGCGCCAGCAGCTTCGCACTAGCGGGAGTTAGTGCCGACGAGCAGTACTTC. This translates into CASSFALAGVSADEQYF.

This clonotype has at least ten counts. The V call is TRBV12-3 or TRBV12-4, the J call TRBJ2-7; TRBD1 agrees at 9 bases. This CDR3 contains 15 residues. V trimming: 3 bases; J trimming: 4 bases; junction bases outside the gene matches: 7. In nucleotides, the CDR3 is TGTGCCAGCAGTTTGAGCACCGGGACAGGGTACGAGCAGTACTTC. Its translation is CASSLSTGTGYEQYF.

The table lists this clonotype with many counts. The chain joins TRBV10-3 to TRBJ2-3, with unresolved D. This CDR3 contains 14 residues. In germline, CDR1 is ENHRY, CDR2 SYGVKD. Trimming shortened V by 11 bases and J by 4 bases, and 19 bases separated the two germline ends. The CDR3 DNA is TGTGCCGCCCTTGCCTCTTCGAATTCAGATACGCAGTATTTT. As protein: CAALASSNSDTQYF.

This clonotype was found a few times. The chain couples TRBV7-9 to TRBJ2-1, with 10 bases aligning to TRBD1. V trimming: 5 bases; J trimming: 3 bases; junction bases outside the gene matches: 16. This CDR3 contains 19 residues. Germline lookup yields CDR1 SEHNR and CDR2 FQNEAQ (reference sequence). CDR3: CASSRINEGQGVFYNEQFF. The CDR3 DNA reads TGTGCCAGCAGCCGGATTAACGAAGGACAGGGGGTTTTCTACAATGAGCAGTTCTTC. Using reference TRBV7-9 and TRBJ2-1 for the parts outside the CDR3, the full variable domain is DTGVSQNPRHKITKRGQNVTFRCDPISEHNRLYWYRQTLGQGPEFLTYFQNEAQLEKSRLLSDRFSAERPKGSFSTLEIQRTEQGDSAMYLCASSRINEGQGVFYNEQFFGPGTRLTVL.

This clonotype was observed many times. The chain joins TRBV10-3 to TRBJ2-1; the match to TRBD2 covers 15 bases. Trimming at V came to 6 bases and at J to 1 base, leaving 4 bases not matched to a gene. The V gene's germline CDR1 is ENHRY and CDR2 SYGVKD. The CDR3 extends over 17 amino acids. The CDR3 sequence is CAIRPGTSGRSYNEQFF. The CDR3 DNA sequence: TGTGCCATCAGGCCCGGGACTAGCGGGAGGTCCTACAATGAGCAGTTCTTC.